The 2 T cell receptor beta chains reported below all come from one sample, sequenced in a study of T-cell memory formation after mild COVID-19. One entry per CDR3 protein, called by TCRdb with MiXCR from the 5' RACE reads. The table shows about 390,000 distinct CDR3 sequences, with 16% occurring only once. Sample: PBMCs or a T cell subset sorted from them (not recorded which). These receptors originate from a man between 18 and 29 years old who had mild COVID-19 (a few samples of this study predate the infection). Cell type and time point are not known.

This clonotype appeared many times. The CDR3 protein is CSVDASGGYNEQFF. CDR3 coding DNA: TGCAGCGTGGACGCTAGCGGGGGGTACAATGAGCAGTTCTTC. This sequence joins TRBV29-1 and TRBJ2-1, with 11 bases that match TRBD2. Germline V gene sequence: CDR1 SQVTM, CDR2 ANQGSEA. The CDR3 contains 14 residues. Unmatched junction bases numbered 5, after V lost 6 bases and J lost 4 bases.

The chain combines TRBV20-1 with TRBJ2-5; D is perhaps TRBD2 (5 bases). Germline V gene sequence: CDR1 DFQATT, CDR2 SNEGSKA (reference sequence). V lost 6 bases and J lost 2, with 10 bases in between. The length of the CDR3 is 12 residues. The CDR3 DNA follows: TGCAGTGCACGGGAAGTGCAAGAGACCCAGTACTTC. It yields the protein CSAREVQETQYF.